The T cell receptor (beta chain) described here comes from a study of blood T cell repertoires in COVID-19. As for the study in general: The analysed material was cDNA or gDNA that came from T cells, B-cell-depleted T cells, or PBMCs.

Trimming cost V 5 bases and J 2 bases; bases outside gene matches: 5. This CDR3 is 16 amino acids long. Germline V gene data show CDR1 as SGHVS and CDR2 as FNYEAQ. The authors' processing: Amplification of reference gene primers was used by the study to estimate nucleated cell counts. Clones were read by immunoSEQ multiplex PCR, and TCRdb kept only the in-frame ones, dropping some. D and trimming come from the DNA, and the V and J calls and clone size come from that table. The sample has around 250,000 clones; around 89% are singletons. This receptor was obtained from a woman younger than 45 who had recovered from COVID-19. The source material was PBMCs or T cells enriched from blood (not recorded which). The chain has TRBV7-6 and TRBJ2-2, with TRBD2 matching over 10 bases. CDR3 residues: CASSPRTSGNTGELFF. In nucleotides, the CDR3 is TGTGCCAGCAGCCCACGGACTAGCGGAAACACCGGGGAGCTGTTTTTT.